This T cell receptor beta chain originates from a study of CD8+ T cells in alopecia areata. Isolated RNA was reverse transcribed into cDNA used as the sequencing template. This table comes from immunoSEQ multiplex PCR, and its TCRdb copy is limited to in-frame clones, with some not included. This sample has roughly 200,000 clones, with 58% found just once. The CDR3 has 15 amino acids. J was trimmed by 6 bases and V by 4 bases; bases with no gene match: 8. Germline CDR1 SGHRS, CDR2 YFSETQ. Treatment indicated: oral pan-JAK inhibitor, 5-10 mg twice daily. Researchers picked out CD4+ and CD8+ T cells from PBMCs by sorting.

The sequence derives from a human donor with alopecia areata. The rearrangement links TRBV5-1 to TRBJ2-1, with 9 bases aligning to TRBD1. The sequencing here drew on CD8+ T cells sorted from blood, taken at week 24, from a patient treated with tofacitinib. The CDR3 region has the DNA TGCGCCAGCAGCCGCCGGGACAGGGTCGGCAATGAGCAGTTCTTC. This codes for CASSRRDRVGNEQFF.